The sequence of this T cell receptor (beta chain) was determined in a study of cytomegalovirus exposure and HLA in healthy donors. Overall study: There were 117 million unique TCR beta sequences, drawn from 180 million or so T cells, in an earlier analysis.

In regard to this clone: Its antigen is unidentified.

Both 60 Vbeta primers and 13 Jbeta primers went into the PCR. The data were produced by immunoSEQ multiplex PCR, yet TCRdb's version contains in-frame clones alone and is incomplete. Its table records 100,000 to 150,000 clones. Points from the study as a whole: Reports indicated that the classifier achieved high specificity and sensitivity in diagnosing cytomegalovirus status. According to an earlier analysis, most TCR beta V segments yielded productive rearrangements about 90% or about 30% of the time. Several of the most significant clusters were apparently associated with common viral pathogens in a later analysis.

Trimming pared 3 bases from V and 2 bases from J, leaving 14 bases between. There are 15 residues in the CDR3. Germline CDR1 MNHEY, CDR2 SVGAGI. The rearrangement links TRBV6-5 to TRBJ2-7, with a weak D call TRBD1 (7 bases). This sequence was found in a man aged 18 to 35 in good health and CMV-seronegative. The sequenced sample was PBMCs. The CDR3 sequence: CASSYRGGGPYEQYF. The CDR3 region has the DNA TGTGCCAGCAGTTATCGTGGAGGGGGCCCCTACGAGCAGTACTTC.